These 32 T cell receptor beta chains came from one sample sequenced in a study of Graves' ophthalmopathy and Graves' hyperthyroidism. RNA transcripts were the source from which TCR beta CDR3 regions were amplified. Investigators did first-round RT-PCR with HTBI primers, then second-round multiplex PCR. From the multiplex PCR reads, TCRdb called clonotypes with MiXCR, one entry per CDR3 protein. The sample has 500,000 to 700,000 distinct CDR3 sequences; about a fifth are singletons. Sequencing input: peripheral blood. These receptors were taken from a woman aged 18-35 years with stable Graves' hyperthyroidism. Some clones in this sample may be carry-over from other donors' samples.

The chain uses TRBV29-1 and TRBJ2-2; a possible D gene is TRBD1 (5 bases). Trimming pared 7 bases from V and 1 base from J, leaving 7 bases between. Per the germline V gene, CDR1 is SQVTM and CDR2 is ANQGSEA. The CDR3 covers 12 residues. In DNA form, the CDR3 reads TGCAGCGCCGACAGGAACACCGGGGAGCTGTTTTTT. This encodes CSADRNTGELFF.

This clonotype appeared a few times. This chain connects TRBV20-1 to TRBJ2-5, with D hard to call. The CDR3 is 13 amino acids. V lost 0 bases, J lost 3 bases, and 8 bases lay in between. The germline V gene has CDR1 DFQATT and CDR2 SNEGSKA (reference sequence). This chain's CDR3 is CSARDLAEETQYF. CDR3 DNA: TGCAGTGCTAGAGATCTGGCCGAAGAGACCCAGTACTTC.

In its sample, this clonotype was seen many times. J is TRBJ1-1 and V is TRBV20-1; unclear D gene. Germline CDR1 is DFQATT and CDR2 is SNEGSKA (reference sequence). This CDR3 is 14 amino acids long. V lost 0 bases and J lost 1, with 9 bases in between. CDR3 loop: CSARDPRANTEAFF. In DNA form, the CDR3 reads TGCAGTGCTAGAGATCCGAGGGCGAACACTGAAGCTTTCTTT.

This clonotype has at least ten counts. The V and J genes are TRBV20-1 and TRBJ1-5; 12 positions agree with TRBD1. The CDR3 is 18 amino acids. Germline V gene lookup returns CDR1 DFQATT and CDR2 SNEGSKA (reference sequence). V shed 0 bases, J shed 6 bases, and the junction held 12 bases outside the gene matches. The CDR3 DNA reads TGCAGTGCTAGAGATCGGGGGACAGGGGGCGCGGTTGGTCAGCCCCAGCATTTT. This sequence encodes CSARDRGTGGAVGQPQHF.

The chain is built from TRBV7-2 and TRBJ1-1; no clear D gene. Germline CDR1 and CDR2: SGHTA and FQGNSA. CDR3 length equals 17 residues. The ends were cut back, 5 bases at V and 1 base at J, with 20 bases in the middle. In DNA, the CDR3 is TGTGCCAGCAGCCTGCGCCCCGGGGAGGGCAGGAACACTGAAGCTTTCTTT. It encodes CASSLRPGEGRNTEAFF.

The CDR3 bases are TGCAGCGCCACTCACAGGGGTGGGGAGACCCAGTACTTC. Protein product: CSATHRGGETQYF. The chain employs TRBV29-1 and TRBJ2-5; 7 bases agree with TRBD1. Germline values: CDR1 SQVTM, CDR2 ANQGSEA. V trimming: 7 bases; J trimming: 5 bases; junction bases outside the gene matches: 10. The CDR3 is 13 amino acids.

The sample holds many counts of this clonotype. This chain links TRBV20-1 with TRBJ2-7, with TRBD2 identical over 8 bases. The CDR3 runs to 13 residues. Trimming at V came to 5 bases and at J to 3 bases, leaving 6 bases not matched to a gene. CDR1 and CDR2 from the germline V gene are DFQATT and SNEGSKA (reference sequence). In nucleotides, the CDR3 is TGCAGTGCTCCCGCGGCGGGGGGCTACGAGCAGTACTTC. Translated, it gives CSAPAAGGYEQYF.

In its sample, this clonotype was seen many times. The gene calls are TRBV28 and TRBJ2-7; TRBD2 aligns across 10 bases. With 3 bases clipped from V and 1 base from J, the junction kept 9 bases outside the gene matches. The CDR3 length is 17 residues. CDR1 is MDHEN and CDR2 is SYDVKM in the germline V gene. The CDR3 DNA reads as TGTGCCAGCAGTTTGGCTATGGGACTAGCGCGTTCCTACGAGCAGTACTTC. It encodes CASSLAMGLARSYEQYF.

This clonotype was observed a few times. This sequence joins TRBV6-1 and TRBJ1-3; maybe TRBD1 (5 bases). V was shortened by 5 bases and J by 0 bases, with 8 bases between the two germline ends. Germline V CDR1 and CDR2: MNHNS, SASEGT. This CDR3 comprises 14 residues. The DNA of the CDR3 is TGTGCCAGCAGTACGACAGCCTCTGGAAACACCATATATTTT. Encoded protein: CASSTTASGNTIYF.

This clonotype has a count of ten or more. CDR3 in amino acids: CAWSDGGSGNTIYF. In DNA form, the CDR3 reads TGTGCCTGGAGTGATGGGGGGTCTGGAAACACCATATATTTT. The V call is TRBV30, the J call TRBJ1-3; tentative D call: TRBD1 (5 bases). Germline CDR1 reads GTSNPN; CDR2 reads SVGIG (reference sequence). The CDR3 is 14 residues long. Trimming removed 1 base at V and 1 base at J, with 8 bases between.

This clonotype has at least ten counts. The chain is built from TRBV19 and TRBJ1-1; D is possibly TRBD1 (5 bases). V lost 9 bases and J lost 0, with 14 bases in between. The CDR3 sequence is 14 residues long. Germline V lookup: CDR1 LNHDA, CDR2 SQIVND (reference sequence). The CDR3, as DNA: TGTGCCAGCGTAAAGGGACGGTTGAACACTGAAGCTTTCTTT. Its protein product is CASVKGRLNTEAFF.

Many counts were recorded for this clonotype. CDR3: CASSLPSAETQYF. In nucleotides, the CDR3 is TGTGCCAGCAGCTTACCTAGTGCAGAGACCCAGTACTTC. The chain couples TRBV7-2 to TRBJ2-5; D unclear. The CDR3 runs 13 residues. V lost 2 bases and J lost 4, with 8 bases in between. Germline V gene lookup returns CDR1 SGHTA and CDR2 FQGNSA.

This clonotype was seen ten or more times. The J gene is TRBJ2-7, the V gene TRBV6-5, with 9 bases fitting TRBD2. Germline V gene sequence: CDR1 MNHEY, CDR2 SVGAGI. V gave up 6 bases and J gave up 1 base; unmatched junction bases: 7. CDR3 length equals 15 residues. This CDR3 reads CASRGGTSTSYEQYF. Here the CDR3 DNA reads TGTGCCAGCAGGGGGGGGACTAGCACTTCCTACGAGCAGTACTTC.

This clonotype has a count of ten or more. V is TRBV12-3 or TRBV12-4 and J is TRBJ1-5; 9 nucleotides agree with TRBD1. Germline trimming cut 5 bases from V and 7 bases from J; bases unmatched to any gene: 15. The CDR3 contains 17 residues. CDR3 bases: TGTGCCAGCAGTCGTTATTTTTGGGGACAGGGAGGGCAGCCCCAGCATTTT. Protein: CASSRYFWGQGGQPQHF.

This clonotype was picked up many times. The CDR3 region is CASRIGQYQPQHF. The CDR3 bases are TGTGCCAGCAGAATCGGACAGTATCAGCCCCAGCATTTT. The V gene is TRBV6-2 or TRBV6-3, the J gene TRBJ1-5, with TRBD1 as a possible D gene (6 bases). The CDR3 covers 13 residues. Trimming pared 6 bases from V and 5 bases from J, leaving 11 bases between. In germline, CDR1 is MNHEY, CDR2 SVGEGT.

There are a few counts of this clonotype. The V and J genes are TRBV30 and TRBJ1-2; the D gene is possibly TRBD1 (6 bases). Germline assignment: CDR1 GTSNPN and CDR2 SVGIG (reference sequence). Trimming pared 2 bases from V and 1 base from J, leaving 20 bases between. The CDR3 consists of 17 residues. CDR3 region: CAWSTLFGGASNYGYTF. The DNA for the CDR3 is TGTGCCTGGAGTACCCTCTTTGGGGGGGCCAGTAACTATGGCTACACCTTC.

J is TRBJ2-1 and V is TRBV5-1; 8 bases align to TRBD2. The CDR3 is made up of 16 amino acids. Trimming at V came to 0 bases and at J to 0 bases, leaving 2 bases not matched to a gene. Germline V gene sequence: CDR1 SGHRS, CDR2 YFSETQ. Here the CDR3 DNA reads TGCGCCAGCAGCTTGGATCGGGGGGGCTCCTACAATGAGCAGTTCTTC. This sequence encodes CASSLDRGGSYNEQFF. The full variable domain, its missing parts supplied by reference TRBV5-1 and TRBJ2-1, is KAGVTQTPRYLIKTRGQQVTLSCSPISGHRSVSWYQQTPGQGLQFLFEYFSETQRNKGNFPGRFSGRQFSNSRSEMNVSTLELGDSALYLCASSLDRGGSYNEQFFGPGTRLTVL.

This clonotype was recorded a few times. The rearrangement links TRBV2 to TRBJ1-1, with 9 bases lining up with TRBD1. CDR1 SNHLY and CDR2 FYNNEI come from the germline V gene. The CDR3 runs 14 residues. After removal of 6 bases from V and 10 bases from J, the junction contained 12 bases not matched to a gene. The CDR3 sequence is CASRAGQGSGGAFF. The CDR3, as DNA: TGTGCCAGCAGGGCGGGACAGGGTTCGGGTGGAGCTTTCTTT.

Ten or more counts support this clonotype. V gene TRBV11-2 combines with J gene TRBJ2-5; 7 bases align to TRBD1. V lost 4 bases, J lost 4 bases, and 9 bases stayed unmatched. The CDR3 is 15 amino acids. Germline V gives CDR1 SGHAT, CDR2 FQNNGV. CDR3 sequence (DNA): TGTGCCAGCAGCTCCATTTCGACAGGGATAGAGACCCAGTACTTC. It yields the protein CASSSISTGIETQYF.

The table lists this clonotype with many counts. V usage is TRBV29-1 and J usage is TRBJ2-7; D is possibly TRBD1 (6 bases). V was cut by 8 bases and J by 0 bases, with 11 bases left in between. The CDR3 runs 12 residues. In germline, CDR1 is SQVTM, CDR2 ANQGSEA. In DNA form, the CDR3 reads TGCAGCACCTGGACAGCCTCCTACGAGCAGTACTTC. Protein sequence: CSTWTASYEQYF.

The table lists this clonotype with a few counts. The chain joins TRBV6-1 to TRBJ1-5; 8 nucleotides line up with TRBD1. Germline V CDR1 and CDR2: MNHNS, SASEGT. With V trimmed by 4 bases and J by 5 bases, 7 bases remained unmatched. The CDR3 is 15 residues long. The CDR3 loop is CASSGSSGGHQPQHF. The CDR3 coding sequence is TGTGCCAGCAGTGGGTCGTCAGGGGGCCATCAGCCCCAGCATTTT.

CDR3 nucleotide sequence: TGCGCCAGCAGCCCGATAGCGGAGCCGGCTTACGAGCAGTACTTC. Residues: CASSPIAEPAYEQYF. The chain couples TRBV5-1 to TRBJ2-7; D is possibly TRBD2 (6 bases). This CDR3 spans 15 amino acids. Germline V gives CDR1 SGHRS, CDR2 YFSETQ. The V end lost 4 bases, the J end lost 4 bases, and 18 bases lay between the germline ends.

In this sample, this clonotype turned up many times. The chain carries TRBV2 and TRBJ1-3, with D unclear. V was pared by 6 bases and J by 4 bases, with 7 bases between. CDR1 and CDR2 from the germline V gene are SNHLY and FYNNEI. The CDR3 extends over 12 amino acids. This CDR3 is CASSGGGNTIYF. The CDR3 DNA is TGTGCCAGCAGCGGCGGCGGAAACACCATATATTTT.

At least ten counts were recorded for this clonotype. The chain is built from TRBV12-3 or TRBV12-4 and TRBJ1-5, with D possibly TRBD1 on 5 matching bases. The CDR3 is 14 amino acids. V gave up 6 bases and J gave up 4 bases, with 13 bases separating them. Here the CDR3 DNA reads TGTGCCAGCAGCCTCGGACATCTAAATCAGCCCCAGCATTTT. Translated: CASSLGHLNQPQHF.

At least ten counts were recorded for this clonotype. The V and J genes are TRBV20-1 and TRBJ1-2, with no clear D. The CDR3 loop spans 11 amino acids. Germline assignment: CDR1 DFQATT and CDR2 SNEGSKA (reference sequence). V was cut by 3 bases and J by 7 bases, with 9 bases left in between. The DNA of the CDR3 is TGCAGTGCTAGTTCGGGAATTGGCTACACCTTC. Translated: CSASSGIGYTF.

The gene calls are TRBV12-3 or TRBV12-4 and TRBJ1-1, with D unclear. V was shortened by 5 bases and J by 4 bases, with 14 bases between the two germline ends. CDR3 length equals 14 residues. CDR3 sequence: CASSLMIGSTEAFF. CDR3 nucleotides: TGTGCCAGCAGTCTCATGATAGGGAGCACTGAAGCTTTCTTT.

This clonotype was seen at least ten times. The chain employs TRBV7-2 and TRBJ2-4; D possibly matches TRBD1 or TRBD2 (7 bases each). Trimming took 4 bases from V and 10 from J, leaving 14 bases between them. Germline assignment: CDR1 SGHTA and CDR2 FQGNSA. The CDR3 sequence is 13 residues long. For the CDR3, the DNA is TGTGCCAGCAGCTCCTCCAGGGGGGGGATTCAGTACTTC. It encodes CASSSSRGGIQYF. The entire variable domain, with the rest obtained from reference TRBV7-2 and TRBJ2-4, is as follows: GAGVSQSPSNKVTEKGKDVELRCDPISGHTALYWYRQSLGQGLEFLIYFQGNSAPDKSGLPSDRFSAERTGGSVSTLTIQRTQQEDSAVYLCASSSSRGGIQYFGAGTRLSVL.

This clonotype was observed at least ten times. The V gene is TRBV6-1, the J gene TRBJ2-7; weak D call: TRBD1 (5 bases). The length of the CDR3 is 14 residues. Trimming left V 8 bases short and J 0 bases short, with 14 bases between. CDR1 MNHNS and CDR2 SASEGT come from the germline V gene. This CDR3 reads CASGIGHSSYEQYF. For the CDR3, the DNA is TGTGCCAGCGGAATTGGACATAGCTCCTACGAGCAGTACTTC.

This clonotype was seen only a few times. The rearrangement joins TRBV27 to TRBJ1-5; D is possibly TRBD1 (5 bases). Per the germline V gene, CDR1 is MNHEY and CDR2 is SMNVEV (reference sequence). CDR3 size: 16 residues. Deletions cut 0 bases from V and 9 bases from J, with 18 bases between. Here the CDR3 reads CASSLSGQGGSGPQHF. CDR3 coding DNA: TGTGCCAGCAGTTTATCAGGGCAGGGTGGGTCCGGGCCCCAGCATTTT.

This clonotype was counted many times. The J gene is TRBJ1-1, the V gene TRBV29-1; the D gene is possibly TRBD1 (6 bases). V was pared by 7 bases and J by 3 bases, with 15 bases between. CDR1 and CDR2 from the germline V gene are SQVTM and ANQGSEA. The CDR3 loop spans 13 amino acids. The chain's CDR3 is CSALTGRDTEAFF. In DNA, the CDR3 is TGCAGCGCTCTCACAGGGAGGGACACTGAAGCTTTCTTT.

In the case of this clonotype: Possible read error: a much larger clone is one base away. V gene TRBV11-1 combines with J gene TRBJ1-1; TRBD1 agrees at 7 bases. The CDR3 consists of 16 residues. Germline lookup yields CDR1 SGHAT and CDR2 FQDESV (reference sequence). The CDR3 DNA reads as TGTGCCAGCAGCTCGTCGCTGACAGGGAGGGACACTGAAGCTTGCTTT. Its protein is CASSSSLTGRDTEACF.

The table lists this clonotype with a few counts. The chain uses TRBV20-1 and TRBJ1-2; 11 nucleotides agree with TRBD1. The trim removed 3 bases at V and 5 bases at J, leaving 5 bases unmatched. CDR3 size: 14 residues. Germline CDR1 is DFQATT and CDR2 is SNEGSKA (reference sequence). CDR3 DNA: TGCAGTGCTAGTCCTGGACAGGGGGCTTATGGCTACACCTTC. It codes for CSASPGQGAYGYTF.